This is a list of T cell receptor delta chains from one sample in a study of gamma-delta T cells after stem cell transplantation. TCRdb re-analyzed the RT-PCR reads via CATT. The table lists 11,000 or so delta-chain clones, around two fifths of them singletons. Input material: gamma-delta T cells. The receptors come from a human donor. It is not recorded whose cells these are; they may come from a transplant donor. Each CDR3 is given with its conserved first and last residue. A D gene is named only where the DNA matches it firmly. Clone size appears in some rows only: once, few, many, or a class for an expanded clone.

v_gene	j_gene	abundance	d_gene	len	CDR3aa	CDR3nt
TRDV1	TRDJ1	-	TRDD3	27	CALGGLPLIRASYWGIRGGESTDKLIF	TGTGCTCTTGGGGGACTACCCCTGATTCGAGCCTCCTACTGGGGGATACGCGGGGGGGAGTCGACCGATAAACTCATCTTT
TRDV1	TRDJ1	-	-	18	CALGESLSCSWYTDKLIF	TGTGCTCTTGGGGAAAGTCTAAGCTGCTCTTGGTACACCGATAAACTCATCTTT
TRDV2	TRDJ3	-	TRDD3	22	CACDPAITGGNTSSWDTRQMFF	TGTGCCTGTGACCCCGCCATTACTGGGGGAAATACGAGCTCCTGGGACACCCGACAGATGTTTTTC
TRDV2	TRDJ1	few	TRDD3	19	CAYHLQRGINVLYTDKLIF	TGTGCCTACCACCTTCAGCGGGGGATAAACGTTCTTTACACCGATAAACTCATCTTT
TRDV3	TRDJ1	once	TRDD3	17	CALGTGVGYPDTDKLIF	TGTGCCCTGGGAACTGGGGTAGGTTACCCGGACACCGATAAACTCATCTTT
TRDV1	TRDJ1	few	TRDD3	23	CALGVPSLRAHYWGIDRIDKLIF	TGTGCTCTTGGGGTACCTTCCCTACGGGCCCACTACTGGGGGATAGACCGGATAGATAAACTCATCTTT
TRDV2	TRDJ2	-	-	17	CACDTGGRLSWTAQLFF	TGTGCCTGTGACACTGGGGGCCGCCTATCTTGGACCGCACAACTCTTCTTT
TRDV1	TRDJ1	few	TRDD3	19	CALGELGGTGGYVTDKLIF	TGTGCTCTTGGGGAACTAGGGGGTACTGGGGGATACGTTACCGATAAACTCATCTTT
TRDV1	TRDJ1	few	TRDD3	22	CALGETPFRVPTGGLYTDKLIF	TGTGCTCTTGGGGAAACACCCTTTCGGGTGCCTACTGGGGGATTGTACACCGATAAACTCATCTTT
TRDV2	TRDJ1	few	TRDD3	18	CACDRLGPRGGYADKLIF	TGTGCCTGTGACCGCCTCGGGCCCCGTGGGGGATATGCCGATAAACTCATCTTT
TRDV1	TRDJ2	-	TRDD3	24	CALGELFPDLSYLYWGILRAQLFF	TGTGCTCTTGGGGAACTATTCCCCGATCTCTCGTACCTATACTGGGGGATACTTCGGGCACAACTCTTCTTT
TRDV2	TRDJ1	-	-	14	CACDSGDSPDKLIF	TGTGCCTGTGACTCGGGGGACTCCCCCGATAAACTCATCTTT
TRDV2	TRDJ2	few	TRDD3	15	CACDTRGDTTAQLFF	TGTGCCTGTGACACACGGGGGGATACGACAGCACAACTCTTCTTT
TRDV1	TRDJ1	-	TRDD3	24	CALGEQILRPPTGGYPGYTDKLIF	TGTGCTCTTGGGGAACAGATCCTACGTCCTCCTACTGGGGGATACCCCGGGTACACCGATAAACTCATCTTT
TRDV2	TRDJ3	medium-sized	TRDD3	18	CACDTVGDSSWDTRQMFF	TGTGCCTGTGACACCGTCGGGGATAGCTCCTGGGACACCCGACAGATGTTTTTC
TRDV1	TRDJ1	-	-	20	CALGELPNPRVLPYTDKLIF	TGTGCTCTTGGGGAACTACCCAATCCTCGCGTACTGCCGTACACCGATAAACTCATCTTT
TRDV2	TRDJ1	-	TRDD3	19	CACDSATIGGPVGTDKLIF	TGTGCCTGTGACTCGGCCACTATTGGGGGACCCGTGGGGACCGATAAACTCATCTTT
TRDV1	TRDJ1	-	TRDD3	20	CALGELPRLGDPSVTDKLIF	TGTGCTCTTGGGGAGCTCCCCCGACTGGGGGATCCGTCGGTCACCGATAAACTCATCTTT
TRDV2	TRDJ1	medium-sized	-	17	CACDTRTGSLYTDKLIF	TGTGCCTGTGACACCCGTACTGGGTCCCTGTACACCGATAAACTCATCTTT
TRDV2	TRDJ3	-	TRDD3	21	CACDTVLGDTRALWDPRKMFF	TGTGCCTGTGACACGGTACTGGGGGATACGAGAGCTCTCTGGGACCCCCGAAAGATGTTTTTC
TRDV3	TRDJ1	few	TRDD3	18	CAFYNPKGDYWGVDKLIF	TGTGCCTTTTACAACCCTAAAGGGGATTACTGGGGTGTCGATAAACTCATCTTT
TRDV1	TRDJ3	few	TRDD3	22	CALGEFSVGVLGDLWDTRQMFF	TGTGCTCTTGGGGAATTCTCCGTAGGCGTACTGGGGGATCTCTGGGACACCCGACAGATGTTTTTC
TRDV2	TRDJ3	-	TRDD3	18	CACDTWGIKSWDTRQMFF	TGTGCCTGTGACACCTGGGGGATAAAATCCTGGGACACCCGACAGATGTTTTTC
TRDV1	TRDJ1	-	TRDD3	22	CALGEFLSRAGITGGYSYSLIF	TGTGCTCTTGGGGAATTCCTCAGCCGCGCTGGAATTACTGGGGGATACTCCTACAGTCTCATCTTT
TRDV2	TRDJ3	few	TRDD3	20	CACDTMVGDTGSWDTRQMFF	TGTGCCTGTGACACGATGGTGGGGGATACGGGGTCCTGGGACACCCGACAGATGTTTTTC
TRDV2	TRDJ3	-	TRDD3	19	CAFSLKWGIRAWDTRQMFF	TGTGCCTTTAGCCTGAAATGGGGGATACGGGCCTGGGACACCCGACAGATGTTTTTC
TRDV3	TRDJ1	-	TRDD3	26	CAFHRILTLGTGGYGGGNEYTDKLIF	TGTGCCTTTCACCGTATCCTAACCCTGGGTACTGGGGGATACGGAGGTGGCAACGAATACACCGACAAACTCATCTTT
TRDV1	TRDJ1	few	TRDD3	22	CALGEGLYLPPTGGKYTDKLIF	TGTGCTCTTGGGGAAGGTCTGTACCTTCCCCCAACTGGGGGAAAGTACACCGATAAACTCATCTTT
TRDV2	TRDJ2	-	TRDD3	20	CACDTPGWGIASSLTAPLFF	TGTGCCTGTGACACACCAGGTTGGGGGATAGCCTCCTCTTTGACAGCCCCACTCTTCTTT
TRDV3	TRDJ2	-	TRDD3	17	CALQRMSGGYITAQLFF	TGTGCCCTCCAACGTATGTCTGGGGGATACATCACAGCACAACTCTTCTTT
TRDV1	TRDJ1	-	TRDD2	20	CALLTTFLPEGGSQTDKLIF	TGTGCTCTTCTAACGACCTTCCTACCGGAGGGGGGTTCCCAGACCGATAAACTCATCTTT
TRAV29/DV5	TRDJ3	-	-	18	CAASARGAGTWDTRQMFF	TGTGCAGCAAGCGCGAGGGGAGCGGGCACCTGGGACACCCGACAGATGTTTTTC
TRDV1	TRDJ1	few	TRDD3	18	CALGPVLGDTPYTDKLIF	TGTGCTCTTGGGCCCGTACTGGGGGATACGCCGTACACCGATAAACTCATCTTT
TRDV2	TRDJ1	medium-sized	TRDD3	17	CACDPRRGGLGAPKLIF	TGTGCCTGTGACCCCAGACGAGGGGGTCTGGGGGCTCCTAAACTCATCTTT
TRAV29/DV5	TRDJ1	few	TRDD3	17	CAATTSTGGYVRDKLIF	TGTGCAGCAACCACCTCAACTGGGGGATACGTACGGGATAAACTCATCTTT
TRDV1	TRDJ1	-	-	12	CALGELGDKLIF	TGTGCTCTTGGGGAATTAGGCGATAAACTCATCTTT
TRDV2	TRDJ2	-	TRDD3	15	CACVNWGIPTAHLFF	TGTGCCTGTGTCAACTGGGGGATCCCGACCGCACACCTCTTCTTT
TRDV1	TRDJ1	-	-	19	CAIGGRRRGETGNTDKLIF	TGTGCTATTGGGGGCAGAAGGCGGGGGGAGACGGGAAACACCGATAAACTCATCTTT
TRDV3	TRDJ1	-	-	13	CALKDGNTDKLIF	TGTGCCCTGAAGGACGGAAACACCGATAAACTCATCTTT
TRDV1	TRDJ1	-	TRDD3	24	CALGELFPISYPLGDTGYTDKLIF	TGTGCTCTTGGGGAACTTTTCCCCATCTCCTACCCCCTGGGGGATACTGGTTACACCGATAAACTCATCTTT
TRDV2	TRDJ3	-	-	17	CACDLGSSSRDTRQMFF	TGTGCCTGTGACCTGGGATCAAGCTCCCGGGACACCCGACAGATGTTTTTC
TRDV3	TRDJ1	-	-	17	CAFKCRIWDHYTDKLIF	TGTGCCTTTAAGTGTCGCATCTGGGACCATTACACCGATAAACTCATCTTT
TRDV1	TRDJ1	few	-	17	CALGERNYGGYTDKLIF	TGTGCTCTTGGGGAAAGGAACTACGGGGGCTACACCGATAAACTCATCTTT
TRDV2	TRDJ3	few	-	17	CACDKEWPPLDTRQMFF	TGTGCCTGTGACAAGGAGTGGCCGCCCTTGGACACCCGACAGATGTTTTTC
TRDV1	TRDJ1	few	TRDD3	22	CALGTQPPAFLRWGIRNGKLIF	TGTGCTCTTGGGACGCAACCCCCGGCCTTCCTACGCTGGGGGATACGAAATGGTAAACTCATCTTT
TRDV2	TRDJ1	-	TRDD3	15	CACFPILGDTDKLIF	TGTGCCTGTTTCCCTATCCTGGGGGATACCGATAAACTCATCTTT
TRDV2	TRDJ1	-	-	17	CACDTEKWGRATDKLIF	TGTGCCTGTGACACCGAAAAGTGGGGGCGGGCCACCGATAAACTCATCTTT
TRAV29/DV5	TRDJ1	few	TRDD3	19	CAAIEVRYWGPQYTDKLIF	TGTGCAGCAATCGAGGTTCGGTACTGGGGGCCCCAGTACACCGATAAACTCATCTTT
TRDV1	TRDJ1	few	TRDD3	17	CAPQPGGINLYTDKLIF	TGTGCTCCCCAACCTGGGGGGATTAACTTGTACACCGATAAACTCATCTTT
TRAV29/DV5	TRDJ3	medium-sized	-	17	CAASARGSSWDTRQMFF	TGTGCAGCAAGCGCGAGGGGGTCCTCCTGGGACACCCGACAGATGTTTTTC
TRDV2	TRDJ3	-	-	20	CACDSPVEDPSSWDTRQMFF	TGTGCCTGTGACTCTCCGGTGGAGGATCCTAGCTCCTGGGACACCCGACAGATGTTTTTC
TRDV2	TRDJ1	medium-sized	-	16	CACDTETGLGTDKLIF	TGTGCCTGTGACACCGAGACTGGGCTGGGGACCGATAAACTCATCTTT